These 18 T cell receptor beta chains were sequenced from one sample in a study of cytomegalovirus exposure and HLA in healthy donors (dated by TCRdb to the late 2010s). The protocol used for the library was the immunoSEQ multiplex PCR assay. For the multiplex PCR, a mixture combining 60 forward primers for TCR Vbeta segments and 13 reverse primers for TCR Jbeta segments was used. TCRdb took this table from immuneACCESS and kept in-frame rearrangements with V and J called. Such tables lack part of the clones; where checked against another copy, unresolved V genes explain under half of the gap, and the rest is unexplained. The sample yields roughly 110,000 clones; approximately 80% were counted once. In total, the top ten clones hold about 4.3% of the sample. Sequencing input: PBMCs. All receptors derive from a male donor in good health and CMV-seronegative.

The rearrangement links TRBV4-1 to TRBJ2-5; tentative D call: TRBD1 (6 bases). CDR1 and CDR2 (germline): MGHRA, YSYEKL. This CDR3 region has 13 residues. Trimming removed 6 bases from V and 1 base from J, with 9 bases in between. CDR3 region: CASSQGSQETQYF. The CDR3 bases are TGCGCCAGCAGTCAGGGGTCCCAAGAGACCCAGTACTTC.

The rearrangement links TRBV2 to TRBJ2-2; D perhaps matches TRBD2 (6 bases). From germline, CDR1 is SNHLY and CDR2 FYNNEI. V lost 7 bases and J lost 1, with 13 bases in between. CDR3 length equals 15 residues. The CDR3 spells CASKSASVNTGELFF. In DNA, the CDR3 is TGTGCCAGCAAGTCGGCTAGCGTGAACACCGGGGAGCTGTTTTTT.

This chain uses TRBV4-1 with TRBJ1-2, with 8 bases matching TRBD1. Trimming took 2 bases from V and 5 from J; bases not matched to a gene: 7. Germline V gene lookup returns CDR1 MGHRA and CDR2 YSYEKL. CDR3 length equals 15 residues. The CDR3 is CASSQQGAPRYGYTF. The CDR3 region has the DNA TGCGCCAGCAGCCAACAGGGGGCGCCTAGATATGGCTACACCTTC.

The gene calls are TRBV6-6 and TRBJ2-5; 9 bases fit TRBD1. Germline CDR1 MNHNY, CDR2 SVGAGI (reference sequence). The CDR3 contains 14 residues. V shed 4 bases, J shed 5 bases, and the junction held 5 bases outside the gene matches. CDR3 protein: CASSWGQGTETQYF. The CDR3 DNA sequence: TGTGCCAGCAGTTGGGGACAGGGAACGGAGACCCAGTACTTC.

V usage is TRBV19 and J usage is TRBJ2-7; TRBD2 aligns across 8 bases. The germline gives CDR1 LNHDA, CDR2 SQIVND (reference sequence). This CDR3 has 15 amino acids. The junction had 6 bases not matched to a gene; V was cut back by 3 bases and J by 2 bases. The CDR3 DNA reads TGTGCCAGTAGTATGTCATCGGGAGGGCCCTACGAGCAGTACTTC. Translation: CASSMSSGGPYEQYF.

The chain has TRBV5-8 and TRBJ1-4; D is unresolved. Germline V gene data show CDR1 as SGHTS and CDR2 as YDEGEE. CDR3 size: 13 residues. Trimming pared 1 base from V and 8 bases from J, leaving 9 bases between. CDR3 protein: CASSLIVQEKLFF. The CDR3 DNA follows: TGTGCCAGCAGCTTGATCGTTCAGGAAAAACTGTTTTTT.

V gene TRBV28 combines with J gene TRBJ1-2, with 11 bases that match TRBD1. The junction had 5 bases not matched to a gene; V was cut back by 4 bases and J by 7 bases. There are 14 residues in the CDR3. Per germline, CDR1 MDHEN and CDR2 SYDVKM. CDR3 region: CASSSGQGVFGYTF. The CDR3 DNA follows: TGTGCCAGCAGTTCGGGACAGGGGGTATTTGGCTACACCTTC.

CDR3 amino acids: CASSRLAEGLQFF. Here the CDR3 DNA reads TGTGCCAGCAGTCGACTAGCGGAGGGTCTTCAGTTCTTC. This rearrangement joins TRBV7-8 to TRBJ2-1; 9 bases agree with TRBD2. Losses at the gene ends were 6 bases for V and 13 bases for J; bases not matched to a gene: 10. Germline values: CDR1 SGHVS, CDR2 FQNEAQ. The CDR3 has 13 residues.

The chain has TRBV7-7 and TRBJ2-1; D ambiguous. Germline V gives CDR1 SSHAT, CDR2 FNYEAQ (reference sequence). Trimming pared 1 base from V and 0 bases from J, leaving 7 bases between. The CDR3 loop spans 15 amino acids. CDR3 protein: CASSLGESSYNEQFF. CDR3 coding DNA: TGTGCCAGCAGCTTAGGCGAGAGCTCCTACAATGAGCAGTTCTTC.

Worth noting for this clone: This sample includes further DNA sequences coding for the same CDR3. V usage is TRBV6-5 and J usage is TRBJ1-2; 7 bases align to TRBD1. The CDR3 contains 14 residues. Per germline, CDR1 MNHEY and CDR2 SVGAGI. V dropped 2 bases and J dropped 2; count of bases not matched to a gene: 2. CDR3 nucleotide sequence: TGTGCCAGCAGTTACCGGGACAGAAACTATGGCTACACCTTC. Translation: CASSYRDRNYGYTF.

This clone was detected a few times. This chain links TRBV30 with TRBJ1-2; D possibly corresponds to TRBD1 (6 bases). This CDR3 has 13 residues. Trimming cost V 0 bases and J 6 bases, with 11 bases left between them. Germline V CDR1 and CDR2: GTSNPN, SVGIG (reference sequence). This CDR3 is CAWSVGGAHGYTF. CDR3 sequence (DNA): TGTGCCTGGAGTGTAGGGGGGGCGCATGGCTACACCTTC.

This chain connects TRBV27 to TRBJ1-1; TRBD1 aligns across 10 bases. The J segment lost 4 bases and the V segment lost 7 bases, leaving 6 bases of the junction unmatched. The CDR3 totals 14 residues. Germline values: CDR1 MNHEY, CDR2 SMNVEV (reference sequence). CDR3 in amino acids: CASNRQGASTEAFF. The CDR3 DNA follows: TGTGCCAGCAATCGACAGGGGGCGAGCACTGAAGCTTTCTTT.

This clone has a handful of counts. This chain connects TRBV2 to TRBJ1-1; D gene ambiguous. In germline, CDR1 is SNHLY, CDR2 FYNNEI. This CDR3 has 11 amino acids. Trimming left V 10 bases short and J 6 bases short, with 12 bases between. Here the CDR3 DNA reads TGTGCCAATTTCGGGTTCTCTGAAGCTTTCTTT. Protein product: CANFGFSEAFF.

The chain's CDR3 is CASSTLGPNTEAFF. The CDR3 DNA reads as TGTGCCAGCAGTACACTGGGGCCGAACACTGAAGCTTTCTTT. The chain links TRBV2 to TRBJ1-1; TRBD1 is a possible D gene (5 bases). Looked up from germline, CDR1 is SNHLY and CDR2 is FYNNEI. The CDR3 spans 14 residues. The ends were cut back, 5 bases at V and 1 base at J, with 11 bases in the middle.

This chain connects TRBV5-1 to TRBJ2-1; D gene unclear. The length of the CDR3 is 14 residues. The ends were cut back, 0 bases at V and 6 bases at J, with 10 bases in the middle. The germline gives CDR1 SGHRS, CDR2 YFSETQ. CDR3 nucleotides: TGCGCCAGCAGCTTGGCCCCTCTCGGCAATGAGCAGTTCTTC. Protein: CASSLAPLGNEQFF.

The rearrangement uses TRBV5-1 and TRBJ2-1; TRBD2 matches at 7 bases. The germline V gene encodes CDR1 SGHRS and CDR2 YFSETQ. Trimming cost V 5 bases and J 2 bases; bases outside gene matches: 4. The CDR3 consists of 14 residues. CDR3 sequence: CASRGGETYNEQFF. In DNA, the CDR3 is TGCGCCAGCAGGGGAGGGGAAACCTACAATGAGCAGTTCTTC.

This clone was detected once. This chain uses TRBV10-3 with TRBJ1-5; tentatively, D is TRBD1 (5 bases). The CDR3 covers 15 residues. Germline V gene lookup returns CDR1 ENHRY and CDR2 SYGVKD. With 3 bases removed from V and 0 bases from J, the gap between germline ends came to 9 bases. CDR3 coding DNA: TGTGCCATCAGTGAAACAGGTTATAGCAATCAGCCCCAGCATTTT. It encodes CAISETGYSNQPQHF.

The rearrangement links TRBV9 to TRBJ2-3; D possibly corresponds to TRBD2 (6 bases). Germline CDR1 reads SGDLS; CDR2 reads YYNGEE. The CDR3 runs to 13 residues. V was clipped by 0 bases and J by 4 bases, with 6 bases between them. This CDR3 is CASSVGGADTQYF. CDR3 DNA sequence: TGTGCCAGCAGCGTAGGGGGGGCAGATACGCAGTATTTT.